These T cell receptor beta chains were read from a single sample in a study of blood T cell repertoires in COVID-19. The assay was immunoSEQ multiplex PCR, and TCRdb's table has in-frame clones only and misses some. The sample lists 90,000 or so clones; about 70% were seen once. The sequenced material came from peripheral blood. These receptors originate from a woman aged 60 to 75 in a cohort sampled during active or convalescent COVID-19. CDR3s include the opening cysteine and the closing phenylalanine or tryptophan. A D gene is named only where the DNA matches it firmly. Some rows have no size entry. The others give once, few or many, or a class for an expanded clone.

V gene: TRBV30; D gene: TRBD2; J gene: TRBJ2-3; clone size: -; CDR3 length: 15; CDR3 protein: CAWSGGGGTTDTQYF; CDR3 DNA: TGTGCCTGGAGTGGAGGCGGGGGAACCACAGATACGCAGTATTTT
V gene: TRBV13; D gene: TRBD1; J gene: TRBJ1-4; clone size: few; CDR3 length: 15; CDR3 protein: CASSLRTGDNEKLFF; CDR3 DNA: TGTGCCAGCAGCTTAAGGACAGGAGATAATGAAAAACTGTTTTTT
V gene: TRBV6-5; D gene: -; J gene: TRBJ1-4; clone size: -; CDR3 length: 15; CDR3 protein: CASSYWGATNEKLFF; CDR3 DNA: TGTGCCAGCAGTTACTGGGGGGCAACTAATGAAAAACTGTTTTTT
V gene: TRBV5-1; D gene: -; J gene: TRBJ2-2; clone size: -; CDR3 length: 15; CDR3 protein: CASSFIIGGTGELFF; CDR3 DNA: TGCGCCAGCAGCTTTATCATAGGGGGCACCGGGGAGCTGTTTTTT
V gene: TRBV5-1; D gene: -; J gene: TRBJ2-1; clone size: -; CDR3 length: 16; CDR3 protein: CASSNRDIGSYNEQFF; CDR3 DNA: TGCGCCAGCAGCAACCGGGACATAGGCTCCTACAATGAGCAGTTCTTC
V gene: TRBV3-1/TRBV3-2; D gene: -; J gene: TRBJ2-7; clone size: -; CDR3 length: 16; CDR3 protein: CASSQEVLAGSGEQYF; CDR3 DNA: TGTGCCAGCAGCCAAGAAGTCCTGGCGGGGTCGGGAGAGCAGTACTTC
V gene: TRBV27; D gene: -; J gene: TRBJ1-5; clone size: -; CDR3 length: 17; CDR3 protein: CASSSFKKEERDQPQHF; CDR3 DNA: TGTGCCAGCAGTTCCTTCAAGAAGGAGGAACGCGATCAGCCCCAGCATTTT
V gene: TRBV2; D gene: TRBD2; J gene: TRBJ2-3; clone size: -; CDR3 length: 16; CDR3 protein: CASGLAGGPSTDTQYF; CDR3 DNA: TGTGCCAGCGGATTAGCGGGGGGCCCTAGCACAGATACGCAGTATTTT
V gene: TRBV5-1; D gene: TRBD1; J gene: TRBJ2-7; clone size: -; CDR3 length: 15; CDR3 protein: CASSLGTGGSYEQYF; CDR3 DNA: TGCGCCAGCAGCTTGGGGACAGGGGGCTCCTACGAGCAGTACTTC
V gene: TRBV5-1; D gene: -; J gene: TRBJ1-2; clone size: once; CDR3 length: 13; CDR3 protein: CASSEGPRYGYTF; CDR3 DNA: TGCGCCAGCAGCGAGGGCCCGAGGTATGGCTACACCTTC
V gene: TRBV19; D gene: TRBD1; J gene: TRBJ1-5; clone size: many; CDR3 length: 16; CDR3 protein: CASSMGSGTGLQPQHF; CDR3 DNA: TGTGCCAGTAGTATGGGTTCCGGGACAGGCTTACAGCCCCAGCATTTT
V gene: TRBV4-3; D gene: -; J gene: TRBJ1-1; clone size: medium-sized; CDR3 length: 14; CDR3 protein: CASSQAVENTEAFF; CDR3 DNA: TGCGCCAGCAGCCAAGCGGTCGAGAACACTGAAGCTTTCTTT
V gene: TRBV19; D gene: -; J gene: TRBJ1-2; clone size: few; CDR3 length: 13; CDR3 protein: CASSPQEFYGYTF; CDR3 DNA: TGTGCCAGTAGTCCACAGGAGTTCTATGGCTACACCTTC
V gene: TRBV10-2; D gene: -; J gene: TRBJ1-2; clone size: once; CDR3 length: 14; CDR3 protein: CASSEEVINYGYTF; CDR3 DNA: TGCGCCAGCAGTGAGGAGGTCATAAACTATGGCTACACCTTC
V gene: TRBV30; D gene: -; J gene: TRBJ1-6; clone size: few; CDR3 length: 13; CDR3 protein: CAWREGLGSPLHF; CDR3 DNA: TGTGCCTGGAGGGAGGGCTTAGGTTCACCCCTCCACTTT
V gene: TRBV6-6; D gene: -; J gene: TRBJ2-3; clone size: -; CDR3 length: 15; CDR3 protein: CASSYGQPNTDTQYF; CDR3 DNA: TGTGCCAGCAGTTACGGGCAGCCCAACACAGATACGCAGTATTTT
V gene: TRBV3-1/TRBV3-2; D gene: -; J gene: TRBJ2-1; clone size: -; CDR3 length: 13; CDR3 protein: CASSQRGVYEQFF; CDR3 DNA: TGTGCCAGCAGCCAACGCGGGGTCTATGAGCAGTTCTTC
V gene: TRBV30; D gene: -; J gene: TRBJ1-3; clone size: -; CDR3 length: 13; CDR3 protein: CAWSGTAGNTIYF; CDR3 DNA: TGTGCCTGGAGTGGGACAGCGGGAAACACCATATATTTT
V gene: TRBV6-2/TRBV6-3; D gene: -; J gene: TRBJ2-1; clone size: -; CDR3 length: 14; CDR3 protein: CASSYSASSSEQFF; CDR3 DNA: TGTGCCAGCAGTTACTCCGCTAGTTCGTCTGAGCAGTTCTTC
V gene: TRBV30; D gene: -; J gene: TRBJ1-2; clone size: -; CDR3 length: 12; CDR3 protein: CAWSGTTYGYTF; CDR3 DNA: TGTGCCTGGAGTGGGACAACCTATGGCTACACCTTC
V gene: TRBV11-2; D gene: -; J gene: TRBJ1-1; clone size: -; CDR3 length: 14; CDR3 protein: CASSLQGLNTEAFF; CDR3 DNA: TGTGCCAGCAGCTTACAGGGATTGAACACTGAAGCTTTCTTT
V gene: TRBV4-2; D gene: -; J gene: TRBJ1-4; clone size: -; CDR3 length: 15; CDR3 protein: CASSQVGAGNEELFF; CDR3 DNA: TGTGCCAGCAGCCAAGTCGGCGCGGGAAATGAAGAACTGTTTTTT
V gene: TRBV3-1/TRBV3-2; D gene: -; J gene: TRBJ1-6; clone size: -; CDR3 length: 14; CDR3 protein: CASSQVYGSTPLHF; CDR3 DNA: TGTGCCAGCAGCCAAGTATATGGTAGTACACCCCTCCACTTT
V gene: TRBV5-4; D gene: TRBD1; J gene: TRBJ1-4; clone size: -; CDR3 length: 16; CDR3 protein: CASSLKTGLTNEKLFF; CDR3 DNA: TGTGCCAGCAGCTTGAAGACAGGGCTGACTAATGAAAAACTGTTTTTT
V gene: TRBV5-1; D gene: -; J gene: TRBJ1-1; clone size: -; CDR3 length: 14; CDR3 protein: CASRTGHSNTEAFF; CDR3 DNA: TGCGCCAGCAGGACGGGACACTCGAACACTGAAGCTTTCTTT
V gene: TRBV18; D gene: TRBD1; J gene: TRBJ1-2; clone size: -; CDR3 length: 13; CDR3 protein: CASSPGTGPGYTF; CDR3 DNA: TGTGCCAGCTCACCGGGGACAGGGCCTGGCTACACCTTC
V gene: TRBV2; D gene: TRBD2; J gene: TRBJ2-7; clone size: -; CDR3 length: 13; CDR3 protein: CASSEAGGGEQYF; CDR3 DNA: TGTGCCAGCAGTGAAGCGGGGGGAGGGGAGCAGTACTTC
V gene: TRBV3-1/TRBV3-2; D gene: -; J gene: TRBJ1-5; clone size: few; CDR3 length: 15; CDR3 protein: CASSQGSYSNQPQHF; CDR3 DNA: TGTGCCAGCAGCCAAGGCAGTTATAGCAATCAGCCCCAGCATTTT
V gene: TRBV15; D gene: -; J gene: TRBJ1-5; clone size: -; CDR3 length: 17; CDR3 protein: CATSRAQGSGWDQPQHF; CDR3 DNA: TGTGCCACCAGCAGAGCGCAGGGTAGCGGTTGGGATCAGCCCCAGCATTTT
V gene: TRBV27; D gene: TRBD1; J gene: TRBJ2-6; clone size: -; CDR3 length: 18; CDR3 protein: CASSTSGTGGSGANVLTF; CDR3 DNA: TGTGCCAGCAGTACTTCCGGGACAGGGGGCTCTGGGGCCAACGTCCTGACTTTC
V gene: TRBV5-4; D gene: TRBD1; J gene: TRBJ1-6; clone size: -; CDR3 length: 17; CDR3 protein: CASSLAINRGRNSPLHF; CDR3 DNA: TGTGCCAGCAGCTTGGCCATAAACAGGGGGCGAAATTCACCCCTCCACTTT
V gene: TRBV28; D gene: -; J gene: TRBJ1-1; clone size: -; CDR3 length: 14; CDR3 protein: CASSHLPAATEAFF; CDR3 DNA: TGTGCCAGCAGTCACCTTCCCGCGGCAACCGAAGCTTTCTTT
V gene: TRBV4-1; D gene: TRBD1; J gene: TRBJ2-3; clone size: -; CDR3 length: 15; CDR3 protein: CASADRDRDTDTQYF; CDR3 DNA: TGCGCCAGTGCGGACCGGGACAGGGACACAGATACGCAGTATTTT
V gene: TRBV18; D gene: -; J gene: TRBJ1-5; clone size: -; CDR3 length: 14; CDR3 protein: CASSPSRGNQPQHF; CDR3 DNA: TGTGCCAGCTCCCCTAGTAGGGGAAATCAGCCCCAGCATTTT
V gene: TRBV5-1; D gene: -; J gene: TRBJ2-1; clone size: -; CDR3 length: 12; CDR3 protein: CASSLGGGEQFF; CDR3 DNA: TGCGCCAGCAGCTTGGGGGGAGGCGAGCAGTTCTTC
V gene: TRBV7-2; D gene: -; J gene: TRBJ2-7; clone size: -; CDR3 length: 14; CDR3 protein: CASSPFGRRYEQYF; CDR3 DNA: TGTGCCAGCAGCCCCTTTGGCAGGCGCTACGAGCAGTACTTC